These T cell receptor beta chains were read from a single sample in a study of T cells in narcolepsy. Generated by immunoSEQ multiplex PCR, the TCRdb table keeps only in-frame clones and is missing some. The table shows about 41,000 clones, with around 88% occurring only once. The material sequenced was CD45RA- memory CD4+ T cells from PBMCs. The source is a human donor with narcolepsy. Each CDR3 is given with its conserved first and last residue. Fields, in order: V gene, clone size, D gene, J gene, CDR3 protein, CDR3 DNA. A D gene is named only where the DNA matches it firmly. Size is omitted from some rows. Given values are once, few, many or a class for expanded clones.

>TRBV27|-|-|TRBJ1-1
CASIISRIGLSEAFF
TGTGCCAGCATAATCTCTCGTATTGGGTTGTCTGAAGCTTTCTTT
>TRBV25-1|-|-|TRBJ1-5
CASSDWGLGPQHF
TGTGCCAGCAGTGACTGGGGGCTGGGGCCCCAGCATTTT
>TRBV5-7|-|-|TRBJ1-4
CASSFKQTNEKLFF
TGTGCCAGCAGCTTTAAACAGACTAATGAAAAACTGTTTTTT
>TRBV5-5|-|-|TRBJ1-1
CASEPGHLNTEAFF
TGTGCCAGCGAACCGGGACACCTGAACACTGAAGCTTTCTTT
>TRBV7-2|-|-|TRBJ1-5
CARAGGGAYQPQHF
TGTGCCCGCGCGGGGGGGGGCGCATATCAGCCCCAGCATTTT
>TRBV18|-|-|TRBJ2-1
CASSPGRHEQFF
TGTGCCAGCTCCCCCGGGCGCCACGAGCAGTTCTTC
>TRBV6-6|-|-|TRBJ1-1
CASSPPGTPTEAFF
TGTGCCAGCAGTCCGCCCGGGACCCCGACTGAAGCTTTCTTT
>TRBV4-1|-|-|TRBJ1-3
CASSQDSFIDSGNTIYF
TGCGCCAGCAGCCAAGATTCGTTTATCGACTCTGGAAACACCATATATTTT
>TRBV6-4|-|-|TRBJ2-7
CASPYRGAYEQYF
TGTGCCAGCCCTTACCGGGGGGCTTACGAGCAGTACTTC
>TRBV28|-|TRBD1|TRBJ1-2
CASRDREGFYGYTF
TGTGCCAGCAGAGACAGGGAGGGCTTCTATGGCTACACCTTC
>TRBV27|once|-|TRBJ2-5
CASGGGAYGSETQYF
TGTGCCAGCGGGGGAGGTGCTTATGGGTCAGAGACCCAGTACTTC
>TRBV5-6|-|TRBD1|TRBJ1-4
CASSLQGTDEKLFF
TGTGCCAGCAGCTTACAGGGGACGGATGAAAAACTGTTTTTT
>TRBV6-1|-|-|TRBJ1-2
CASSSPGPYGYTF
TGTGCCAGCAGCTCACCGGGGCCCTATGGCTACACCTTC
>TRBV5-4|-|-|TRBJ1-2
CASSLVQANYGYTF
TGTGCCAGCAGCTTGGTTCAGGCTAACTATGGCTACACCTTC
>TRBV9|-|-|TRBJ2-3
CASSPRPISTDTQYF
TGTGCCAGCAGCCCCCGTCCGATATCCACAGATACGCAGTATTTT
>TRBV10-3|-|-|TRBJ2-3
CAISASGTTDTQYF
TGTGCCATCAGTGCCTCAGGGACCACAGATACGCAGTATTTT
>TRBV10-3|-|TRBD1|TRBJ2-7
CATEGEGAHEQYF
TGTGCGACTGAGGGCGAGGGGGCCCACGAGCAGTACTTC
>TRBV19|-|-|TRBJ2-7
CASSTRTYEQYF
TGTGCCAGTAGTACTCGAACCTACGAGCAGTACTTC
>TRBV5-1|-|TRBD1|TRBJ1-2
CASRGTATDNGYTF
TGCGCCAGCAGGGGGACAGCGACCGACAATGGCTACACCTTC
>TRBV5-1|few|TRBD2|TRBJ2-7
CASSSGGTPHEQYF
TGCGCCAGCTCAAGCGGGGGGACCCCCCACGAGCAGTACTTC
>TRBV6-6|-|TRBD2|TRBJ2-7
CASQRASGGLYEQYF
TGTGCCAGCCAGAGGGCCAGCGGGGGGTTGTACGAGCAGTACTTC
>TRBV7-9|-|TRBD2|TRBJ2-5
CASSKRTSGGAHPETQYF
TGTGCCAGCAGCAAACGGACTAGCGGGGGGGCCCATCCAGAGACCCAGTACTTC
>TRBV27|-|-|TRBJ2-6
CASSLAGANVLTF
TGTGCCAGCAGTTTAGCTGGGGCCAACGTCCTGACTTTC
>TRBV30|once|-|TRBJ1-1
CAWIDRLDTEAFF
TGTGCCTGGATTGACAGGTTAGACACTGAAGCTTTCTTT
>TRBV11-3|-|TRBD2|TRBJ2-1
CASSLGTSGRNEQFF
TGTGCCAGCAGCTTAGGAACTAGCGGGAGGAATGAGCAGTTCTTC
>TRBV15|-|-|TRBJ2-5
CATSSPGPTQETQYF
TGTGCCACCAGCTCCCCTGGACCAACACAAGAGACCCAGTACTTC
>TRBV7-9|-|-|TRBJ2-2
CASSLLGRVGTGELFF
TGTGCCAGCAGCCTTCTTGGCAGGGTGGGGACCGGGGAGCTGTTTTTT
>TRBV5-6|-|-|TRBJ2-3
CASSPFFGLPTDTQYF
TGTGCCAGCAGCCCATTTTTCGGCCTTCCTACAGATACGCAGTATTTT
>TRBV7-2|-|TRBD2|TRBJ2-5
CASSLQRGAGETQYF
TGTGCCAGCAGCTTACAGCGGGGGGCCGGAGAGACCCAGTACTTC
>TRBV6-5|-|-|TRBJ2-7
CASSYSEGGEQYF
TGTGCCAGCAGTTACTCAGAGGGGGGCGAGCAGTACTTC
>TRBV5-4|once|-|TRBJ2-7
CASSLDGTPSYEQYF
TGTGCCAGCAGCTTGGACGGGACTCCCTCCTACGAGCAGTACTTC
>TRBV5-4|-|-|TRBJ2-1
CASSPGTRPRGSEQFF
TGTGCCAGCAGCCCCGGGACCAGGCCTCGAGGGTCTGAGCAGTTCTTC
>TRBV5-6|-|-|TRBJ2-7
CASNYGRSYEQYF
TGTGCCAGCAACTACGGCCGCTCCTACGAGCAGTACTTC
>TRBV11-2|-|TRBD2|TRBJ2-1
CASSGYTSGGSYNEQFF
TGTGCCAGCAGCGGATATACTAGCGGGGGAAGTTACAATGAGCAGTTCTTC
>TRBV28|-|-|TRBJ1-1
CASIIAGAGNTEAFF
TGTGCCAGCATCATAGCGGGGGCAGGAAACACTGAAGCTTTCTTT
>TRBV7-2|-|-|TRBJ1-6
CASSRDSSSPLHF
TGTGCCAGCAGCAGGGATTCCAGTTCACCCCTCCACTTT
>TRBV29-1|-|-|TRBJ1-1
CSVAGQLNTEAFF
TGCAGCGTCGCTGGACAGCTGAACACTGAAGCTTTCTTT
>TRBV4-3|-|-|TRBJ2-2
CASSQARTGELFF
TGCGCCAGCAGCCAAGCGAGAACCGGGGAGCTGTTTTTT
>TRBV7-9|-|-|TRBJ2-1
CASTLRNEQFF
TGTGCCAGCACCCTAAGGAATGAGCAGTTCTTC
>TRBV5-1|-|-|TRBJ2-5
CASSFNGGNQETQYF
TGCGCCAGCAGCTTCAACGGGGGTAACCAAGAGACCCAGTACTTC
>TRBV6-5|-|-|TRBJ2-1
CASEGLRHNEQFF
TGTGCCAGCGAGGGCCTTCGCCACAATGAGCAGTTCTTC
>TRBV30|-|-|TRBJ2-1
CAWSVLRYEQFF
TGTGCCTGGAGTGTACTACGGTATGAGCAGTTCTTC
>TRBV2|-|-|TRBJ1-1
CASSYTPGVTEAFF
TGTGCCAGCAGTTATACACCCGGGGTTACTGAAGCTTTCTTT
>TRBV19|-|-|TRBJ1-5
CASSIVEAAGNQPQHF
TGTGCCAGTAGTATAGTGGAAGCGGCAGGCAATCAGCCCCAGCATTTT
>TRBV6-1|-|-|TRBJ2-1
CASSEGWVLRHEQFF
TGTGCCAGCAGTGAAGGCTGGGTATTGAGACATGAGCAGTTCTTC
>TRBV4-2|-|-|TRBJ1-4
CASSQEGGTNEKLFF
TGTGCCAGCAGCCAAGAGGGGGGGACTAATGAAAAACTGTTTTTT